This T cell receptor beta chain was profiled in a study of blood T cell repertoires in COVID-19. Study as a whole: Collection of acute and convalescent COVID-19 samples took place in the United States, Italy and Spain. Sample material is recorded as cDNA or gDNA derived from T cells, B-cell-depleted T cells, or PBMCs.

The CDR3 has 17 amino acids. Germline CDR1 SNHLY, CDR2 FYNNEI. The trim removed 6 bases at V and 2 bases at J, leaving 12 bases unmatched. Original processing methods: Estimated nucleated cell counts came from reference gene primer amplification. Measured with immunoSEQ multiplex PCR; TCRdb has only the in-frame clones, and not every one. D and trimming come from the DNA, and the V and J calls and clone size come from that table. This sample has around 270,000 clones, with around 84% found just once. Patients of the Seattle cohort, enrolled during active infection, were followed longitudinally. The origin of this receptor is an older woman with COVID-19, enrolled during active disease. J is TRBJ1-5 and V is TRBV2; 8 bases match TRBD1. The sequencing sample was made of peripheral blood. CDR3 amino acids: CASRGMTGVIGNQPQHF. As DNA, the CDR3 is TGTGCCAGCAGAGGAATGACAGGGGTGATTGGCAATCAGCCCCAGCATTTT.